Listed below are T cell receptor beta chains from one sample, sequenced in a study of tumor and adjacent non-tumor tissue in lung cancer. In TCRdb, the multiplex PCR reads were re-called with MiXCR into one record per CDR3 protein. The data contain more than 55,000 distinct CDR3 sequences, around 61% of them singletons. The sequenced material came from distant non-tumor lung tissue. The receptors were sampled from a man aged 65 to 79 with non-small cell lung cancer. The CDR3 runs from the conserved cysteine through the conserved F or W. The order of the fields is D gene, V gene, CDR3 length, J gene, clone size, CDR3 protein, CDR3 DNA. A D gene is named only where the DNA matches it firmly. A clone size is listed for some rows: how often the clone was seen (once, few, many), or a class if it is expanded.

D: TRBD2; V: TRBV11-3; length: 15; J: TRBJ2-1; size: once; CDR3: CISSLLAGVNNEQLF; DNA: TGTATCAGCAGCCTTCTAGCGGGGGTTAACAATGAGCAGCTCTTC
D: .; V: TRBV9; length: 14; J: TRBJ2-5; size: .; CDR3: CASSLSSLQETQYF; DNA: TGTGCCAGCAGCCTCTCATCCCTACAAGAGACCCAGTACTTC
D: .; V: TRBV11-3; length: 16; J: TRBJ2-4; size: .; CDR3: CASNAIRGPAKNIQYF; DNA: TGTGCCAGCAACGCAATCAGGGGTCCGGCCAAAAACATTCAGTACTTC
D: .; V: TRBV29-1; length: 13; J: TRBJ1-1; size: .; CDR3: CSVMRTPNTETFF; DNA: TGCAGCGTCATGAGGACCCCAAACACTGAAACTTTCTTT
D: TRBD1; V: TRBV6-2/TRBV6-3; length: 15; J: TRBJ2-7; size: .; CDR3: CASSLERTGAYEQYF; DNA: TGTGCCAGCAGCCTAGAAAGGACAGGGGCCTACGAGCAGTACTTC
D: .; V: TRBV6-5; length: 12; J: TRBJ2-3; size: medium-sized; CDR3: CASSYSGLAQYF; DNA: TGTGCCAGCAGTTACTCAGGGCTAGCGCAGTATTTT
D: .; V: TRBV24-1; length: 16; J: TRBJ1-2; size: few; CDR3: CATSDPTGRGGYGYTF; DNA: TGTGCCACCAGTGACCCGACGGGCCGCGGTGGCTATGGCTACACCTTC
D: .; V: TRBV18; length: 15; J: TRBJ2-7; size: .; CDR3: CASSILEGAAYEQYF; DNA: TGTGCCAGCTCAATTCTCGAGGGAGCGGCCTACGAGCAGTACTTC
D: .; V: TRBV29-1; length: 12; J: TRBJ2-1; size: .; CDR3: CSVALLTPEQFF; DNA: TGCAGCGTTGCCCTTCTGACTCCTGAGCAGTTCTTC
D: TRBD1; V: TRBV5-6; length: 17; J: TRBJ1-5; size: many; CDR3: CASSRTPGQGAYQPQHF; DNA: TGTGCCAGCAGCCGCACGCCGGGACAGGGGGCTTATCAGCCCCAGCATTTT
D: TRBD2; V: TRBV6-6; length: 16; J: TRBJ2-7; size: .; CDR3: CATSYLGAGFFYEQYF; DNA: TGTGCCACCAGTTACCTAGGAGCGGGATTCTTCTACGAGCAGTACTTC
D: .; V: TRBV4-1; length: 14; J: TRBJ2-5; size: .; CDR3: CASSQGAGQETQHF; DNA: TGCGCTAGCAGCCAAGGTGCCGGCCAAGAGACCCAGCACTTC
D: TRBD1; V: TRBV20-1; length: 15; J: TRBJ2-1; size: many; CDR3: CSARKTGLPYNEQFF; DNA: TGCAGTGCTAGAAAGACAGGGTTACCCTACAATGAGCAGTTCTTC
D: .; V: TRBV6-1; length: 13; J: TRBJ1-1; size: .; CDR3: CASSDRVNTEAFF; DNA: TGTGCCAGCAGTGACAGGGTGAACACTGAGGCTTTCTTT
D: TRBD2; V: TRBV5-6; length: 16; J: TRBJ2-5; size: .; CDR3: CASSWYIGGALETQYF; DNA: TGTGCCAGCAGCTGGTATATCGGGGGGGCTCTTGAGACCCAGTACTTC
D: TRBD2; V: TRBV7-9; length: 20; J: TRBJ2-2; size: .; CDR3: CASSSPPGTSGRPHSGELFF; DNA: TGTGCCAGCAGCTCCCCCCCCGGGACTAGCGGGAGGCCACACTCCGGGGAGCTGTTTTTT
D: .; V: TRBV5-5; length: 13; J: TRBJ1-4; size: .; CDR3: CASSFGRNEKLFF; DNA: TGTGCCAGCAGCTTCGGCCGGAATGAAAAACTGTTTTTT
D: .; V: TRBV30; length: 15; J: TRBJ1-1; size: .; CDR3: CAWISSQGVNTEAFF; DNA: TGTGCCTGGATAAGTTCCCAGGGAGTGAACACTGAAGCTTTCTTT
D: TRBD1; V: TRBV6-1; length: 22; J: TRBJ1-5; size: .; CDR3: CTSSEARTWGTGSGVGNQPQHF; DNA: TGTACTAGCAGTGAAGCACGGACGTGGGGGACAGGCTCAGGGGTCGGCAATCAGCCCCAGCATTTT
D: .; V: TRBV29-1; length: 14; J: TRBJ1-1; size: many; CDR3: CSVTRTWRRTEAFF; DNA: TGCAGCGTTACCAGAACCTGGAGGCGCACTGAAGCTTTCTTT
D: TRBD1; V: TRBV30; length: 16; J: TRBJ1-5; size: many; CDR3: CAWSALEGTGNQPQHF; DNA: TGTGCCTGGAGTGCTTTAGAAGGGACAGGGAATCAGCCCCAGCATTTT
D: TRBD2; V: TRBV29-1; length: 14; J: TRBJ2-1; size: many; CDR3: CSVLVGGAGNEQFF; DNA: TGCAGCGTGCTCGTCGGGGGGGCCGGGAATGAGCAGTTCTTC
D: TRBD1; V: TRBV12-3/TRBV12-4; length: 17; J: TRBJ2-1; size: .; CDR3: CASTQAEGASPYNEQFF; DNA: TGTGCCAGCACTCAGGCCGAGGGGGCATCTCCTTACAATGAGCAGTTCTTC
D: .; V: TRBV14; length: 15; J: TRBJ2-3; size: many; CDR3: CASSLRLPRADTQYF; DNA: TGTGCCAGCAGCCTCCGACTCCCAAGGGCAGATACGCAGTATTTT
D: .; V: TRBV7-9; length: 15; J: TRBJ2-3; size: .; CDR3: CASSLRQRSTDTQYF; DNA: TGTGCCAGCAGCCTGCGACAGCGGAGCACAGATACGCAGTATTTT
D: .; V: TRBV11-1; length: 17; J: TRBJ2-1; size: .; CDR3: CASSRRGSGASYDEQFF; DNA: TGTGCCAGCAGCCGGAGGGGGAGCGGAGCTTCTTACGATGAGCAGTTCTTC
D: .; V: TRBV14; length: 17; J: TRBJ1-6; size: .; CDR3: CAIFSFARDAYNSPLHF; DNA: TGTGCCATCTTCAGTTTCGCCAGGGACGCCTATAATTCACCCCTCCACTTT
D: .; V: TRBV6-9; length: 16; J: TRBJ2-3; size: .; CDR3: CASSHSIPPGTDTQYF; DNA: TGTGCCAGCAGTCATTCGATACCACCTGGAACAGATACGCAGTATTTT
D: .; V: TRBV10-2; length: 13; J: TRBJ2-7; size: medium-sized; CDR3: CASSEGEAWEQYF; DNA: TGCGCCAGCAGTGAAGGGGAAGCTTGGGAGCAGTACTTC
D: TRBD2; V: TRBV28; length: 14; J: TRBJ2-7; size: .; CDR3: CASRAGGRPYVQYF; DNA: TGTGCCAGCAGAGCGGGAGGTAGGCCCTACGTGCAGTACTTC
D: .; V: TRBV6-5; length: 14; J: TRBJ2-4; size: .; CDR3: CDSGEGRDKNIQYF; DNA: TGTGACAGTGGCGAGGGCCGGGACAAAAACATTCAGTACTTC
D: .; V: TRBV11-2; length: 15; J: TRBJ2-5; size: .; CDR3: CASSPGQWALETQYF; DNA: TGTGCCAGCAGCCCGGGGCAGTGGGCGTTGGAGACACAGTACTTC
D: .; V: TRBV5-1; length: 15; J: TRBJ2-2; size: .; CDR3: CASSLGQSNTGELSF; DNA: TGCGCCAGCAGCTTGGGACAGTCGAACACCGGGGAGCTGTCTTTT
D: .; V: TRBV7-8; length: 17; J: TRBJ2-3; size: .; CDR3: CASTERFTGECTDTQYF; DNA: TGTGCCAGCACTGAACGATTCACGGGAGAATGCACAGATACGCAGTATTTT
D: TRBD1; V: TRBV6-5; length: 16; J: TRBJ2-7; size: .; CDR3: CAGSYRAGTVGREQYF; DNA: TGTGCCGGCAGTTACCGCGCCGGGACAGTCGGTCGGGAGCAGTACTTC
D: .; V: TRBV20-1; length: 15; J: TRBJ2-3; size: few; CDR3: CSAREQHLSTDTQYF; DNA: TGCAGTGCTAGAGAGCAGCACCTTAGCACAGATACGCAGTATTTT
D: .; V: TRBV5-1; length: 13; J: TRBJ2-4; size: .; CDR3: CASSLGYKNIQYF; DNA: TGCGCCAGCAGCCTGGGCTACAAAAACATTCAGTACTTC
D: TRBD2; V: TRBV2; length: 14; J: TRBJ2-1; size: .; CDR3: CASRVAGGPYEQFF; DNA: TGTGCCAGCAGGGTAGCGGGGGGGCCCTATGAGCAGTTCTTC
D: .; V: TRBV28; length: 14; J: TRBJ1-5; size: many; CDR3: CASSFRGGGQPQHF; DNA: TGTGCCAGCAGTTTCCGGGGGGGCGGTCAGCCCCAGCATTTT
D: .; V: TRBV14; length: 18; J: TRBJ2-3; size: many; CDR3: CASSLAPGAPKYTDTQYF; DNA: TGTGCCAGCAGCCTAGCACCGGGAGCCCCAAAATACACAGATACGCAGTATTTT
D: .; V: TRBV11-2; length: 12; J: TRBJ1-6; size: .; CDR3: CASRPGNSLPHF; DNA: TGTGCCTCGCGACCGGGAAATTCACTCCCCCACTTT
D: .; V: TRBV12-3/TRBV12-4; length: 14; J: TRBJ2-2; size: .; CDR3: CASSWQGMAGELFF; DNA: TGTGCTAGCAGTTGGCAGGGGATGGCCGGGGAGCTGTTTTTT
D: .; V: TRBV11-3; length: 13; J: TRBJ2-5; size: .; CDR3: CACSKERQETQYF; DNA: TGTGCCTGCAGCAAGGAGAGGCAAGAGACCCAGTACTTC
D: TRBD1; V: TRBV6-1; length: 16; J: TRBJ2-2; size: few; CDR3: CASSDSQGSDTGVLFF; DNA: TGTGCCAGCAGTGACTCACAGGGTTCGGACACAGGGGTGCTGTTTTTT
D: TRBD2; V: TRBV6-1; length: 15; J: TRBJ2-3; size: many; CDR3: CASSGGLAGGDTQYF; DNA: TGTGCCAGCAGTGGAGGACTAGCGGGAGGAGATACGCAGTATTTT
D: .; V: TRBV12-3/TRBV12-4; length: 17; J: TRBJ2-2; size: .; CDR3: CASSDHLGGAVTGELFF; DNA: TGTGCCAGCAGTGACCACTTGGGGGGCGCAGTTACCGGGGAGCTGTTTTTT
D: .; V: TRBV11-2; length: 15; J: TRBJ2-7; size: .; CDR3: CASSLDKGERYKQYF; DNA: TGTGCCAGCAGCTTAGATAAGGGGGAGAGGTACAAGCAGTATTTC
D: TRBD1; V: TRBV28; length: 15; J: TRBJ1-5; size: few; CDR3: CASRKGQGYNQPQHF; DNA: TGTGCCAGCAGGAAGGGACAGGGCTACAATCAGCCCCAGCATTTT
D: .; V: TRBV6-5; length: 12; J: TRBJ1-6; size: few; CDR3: CASSYGVSPLHF; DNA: TGTGCCAGCAGTTACGGCGTCTCACCCCTCCACTTT
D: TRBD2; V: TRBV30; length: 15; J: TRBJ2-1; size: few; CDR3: CAWGVLAGAYNEQFF; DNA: TGTGCCTGGGGTGTTCTAGCGGGGGCTTACAATGAGCAGTTCTTC
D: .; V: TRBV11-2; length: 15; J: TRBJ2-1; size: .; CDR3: CASSHFGGFYNEQFF; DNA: TGTGCCAGCAGCCACTTTGGGGGCTTTTACAATGAGCAGTTCTTC
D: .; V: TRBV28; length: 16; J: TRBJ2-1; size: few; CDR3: CASSSREPSSGNEQFF; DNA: TGTGCCAGCAGTTCTCGGGAGCCCTCCTCGGGAAATGAGCAGTTCTTC
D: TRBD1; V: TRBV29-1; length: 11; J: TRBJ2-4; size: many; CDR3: CSVGTGNIQYF; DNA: TGCAGCGTCGGGACAGGAAACATTCAGTACTTC
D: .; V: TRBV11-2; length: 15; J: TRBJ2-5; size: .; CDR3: CAISLDRDSQETQYF; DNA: TGTGCCATCAGCTTAGATCGGGATAGCCAAGAGACCCAGTACTTC
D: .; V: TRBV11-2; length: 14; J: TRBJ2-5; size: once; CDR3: CASSSDLGTETQYF; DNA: TGTGCCAGCAGTTCAGATCTTGGCACGGAGACCCAGTACTTC
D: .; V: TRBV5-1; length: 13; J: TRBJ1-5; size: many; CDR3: CASSGGMGQPQHF; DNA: TGCGCCAGCAGCGGGGGTATGGGTCAGCCCCAGCATTTT
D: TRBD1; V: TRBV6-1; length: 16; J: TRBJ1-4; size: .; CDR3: CAIRGQGSGTNEKLFF; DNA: TGTGCTATCCGGGGACAGGGGAGTGGGACTAATGAAAAACTGTTTTTT
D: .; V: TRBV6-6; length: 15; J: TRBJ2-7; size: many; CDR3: CASRALAQGPYEQYF; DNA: TGTGCCAGCAGAGCACTAGCTCAAGGGCCCTACGAGCAGTACTTC